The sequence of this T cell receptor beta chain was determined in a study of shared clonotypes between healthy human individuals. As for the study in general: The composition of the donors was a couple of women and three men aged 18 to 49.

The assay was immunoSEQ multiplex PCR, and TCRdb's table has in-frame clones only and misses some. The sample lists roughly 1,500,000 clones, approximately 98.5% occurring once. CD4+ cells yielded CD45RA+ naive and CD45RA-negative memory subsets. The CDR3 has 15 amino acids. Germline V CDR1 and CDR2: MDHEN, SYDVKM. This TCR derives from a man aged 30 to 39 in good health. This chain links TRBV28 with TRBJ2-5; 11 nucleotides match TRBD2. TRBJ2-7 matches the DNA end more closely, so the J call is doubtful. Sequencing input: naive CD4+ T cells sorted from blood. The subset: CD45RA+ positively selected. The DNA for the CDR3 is TGTGCCAGCAGTTTTCCACTAGCGGGAGAACGCGAGCAGTACTTC. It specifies CASSFPLAGEREQYF.